The 27 T cell receptor beta chains in this list originate from one sample, sequenced in a study of blood T cell repertoires in COVID-19. Method: immunoSEQ multiplex PCR; TCRdb's copy keeps in-frame clones and lacks some. The sample has about 140,000 clones; about 80% are singletons. Sequencing used peripheral blood. The receptors stem from a human donor in a cohort sampled during active COVID-19.

There are a few counts of this clone. The CDR3 bases are TGTGCCAGCAGCTTACTACAGGCCCACTCTGGAAACACCATATATTTT. Encoded protein: CASSLLQAHSGNTIYF. The chain has TRBV7-2 and TRBJ1-3, with D tentatively TRBD1 (5 bases). Germline V CDR1 and CDR2: SGHTA, FQGNSA. The ends were cut back, 2 bases at V and 0 bases at J, with 11 bases in the middle. The CDR3 runs 16 residues.

The chain uses TRBV6-5 and TRBJ1-2; tentative D call: TRBD1 (6 bases). V was clipped by 4 bases and J by 7 bases, with 16 bases between them. The CDR3 loop spans 14 amino acids. In germline, CDR1 is MNHEY, CDR2 SVGAGI. The CDR3 loop is CASSSRQGRGGYTF. DNA of the CDR3: TGTGCCAGCAGTTCTCGACAAGGCAGGGGTGGCTACACCTTC.

The CDR3: CASSQAVGGGEETQYF. CDR3 nucleotides: TGCGCCAGCAGCCAAGCTGTGGGCGGGGGGGAGGAGACCCAGTACTTC. This chain joins TRBV4-1 and TRBJ2-5, with TRBD2 matching over 9 bases. Germline V gene lookup returns CDR1 MGHRA and CDR2 YSYEKL. Trimming at V came to 1 base and at J to 5 bases, leaving 8 bases not matched to a gene. CDR3 length equals 16 residues.

This clone was recorded only once. The CDR3 sequence: CASSLGPNRAGELFF. CDR3 in DNA: TGTGCCAGCAGCCTGGGACCCAACAGGGCCGGGGAGCTGTTTTTT. The chain employs TRBV5-6 and TRBJ2-2; the D gene is possibly TRBD1 (6 bases). Between the trimmed V and J ends, which lost 4 bases and 6 bases, there was a span of 16 bases. Germline V gene data show CDR1 as SGHDT and CDR2 as YYEEEE. CDR3 length: 15 residues.

Only a few counts were recorded for this clone. This chain connects TRBV19 to TRBJ1-5; D is undetermined. The V gene lost 4 bases and the J gene lost 7 bases, with 11 bases spanning the gap. Germline V gives CDR1 LNHDA, CDR2 SQIVND (reference sequence). This CDR3 has 13 amino acids. The CDR3 DNA reads as TGTGCCAGTAGTACCTTTGCTGAGCAGCCCCAGCATTTT. This encodes CASSTFAEQPQHF. Filled out from reference TRBV19 and TRBJ1-5, the complete variable domain reads DGGITQSPKYLFRKEGQNVTLSCEQNLNHDAMYWYRQDPGQGLRLIYYSQIVNDFQKGDIAEGYSVSREKKESFPLTVTSAQKNPTAFYLCASSTFAEQPQHFGDGTRLSIL.

CDR3 sequence (DNA): TGTGCCAGCACCATAAACGGGGGGGCTGAGCAGTTCTTC. Translating it yields CASTINGGAEQFF. This sequence joins TRBV2 and TRBJ2-1, with 8 bases fitting TRBD2. CDR3 length equals 13 residues. Trimming at V came to 7 bases and at J to 9 bases, leaving 8 bases not matched to a gene. From germline, CDR1 is SNHLY and CDR2 FYNNEI.

The V and J genes are TRBV19 and TRBJ2-7; 8 positions agree with TRBD2. CDR1 and CDR2 from the germline V gene are LNHDA and SQIVND (reference sequence). The junction had 1 base not matched to a gene; V was cut back by 0 bases and J by 3 bases. The CDR3 is 14 amino acids. The CDR3 coding sequence is TGTGCCAGTAGTATAGACCGGGAGGGCTACGAGCAGTACTTC. Translated, it gives CASSIDREGYEQYF.

A single count supports this clone. The J gene is TRBJ1-6, the V gene TRBV2; 8 nucleotides match TRBD1. CDR3 size: 14 residues. In germline, CDR1 is SNHLY, CDR2 FYNNEI. Germline trimming cut 6 bases from V and 4 bases from J; bases unmatched to any gene: 2. For the CDR3, the DNA is TGTGCCAGCAGGCACAGGGGGTATAATTCACCCCTCCACTTT. Translation: CASRHRGYNSPLHF.

The chain employs TRBV19 and TRBJ2-3; perhaps TRBD1 as D (6 bases). V lost 1 base, J lost 5 bases, and 10 bases lay in between. Germline CDR1 reads LNHDA; CDR2 reads SQIVND (reference sequence). CDR3 length: 14 residues. CDR3 coding DNA: TGTGCCAGTAGTATAGTACAGGGAATAGATACGCAGTATTTT. Amino acid sequence: CASSIVQGIDTQYF.

DNA for the CDR3: TGCGCCAGCAGCCAGGAGGGACAGTCGAACTATGGCTACACCTTC. It is translated as CASSQEGQSNYGYTF. The V call is TRBV4-1, the J call TRBJ1-2; 7 positions agree with TRBD1. Trimming removed 3 bases from V and 2 bases from J; junction bases left unmatched: 6. This CDR3 has 15 amino acids. Germline V gene lookup returns CDR1 MGHRA and CDR2 YSYEKL.

CDR3 in amino acids: CASSSGLAPYEQYF. CDR3 in DNA: TGCGCCAGCAGCTCGGGACTAGCGCCCTACGAGCAGTACTTC. The chain employs TRBV5-1 and TRBJ2-7; 10 positions match TRBD2. The CDR3 loop spans 14 amino acids. Germline loops: CDR1 SGHRS, CDR2 YFSETQ. V dropped 3 bases and J dropped 2; count of bases not matched to a gene: 2.

This chain links TRBV27 with TRBJ1-1; perhaps TRBD1 as D (6 bases). In germline, CDR1 is MNHEY, CDR2 SMNVEV (reference sequence). V was clipped by 6 bases and J by 2 bases, with 16 bases between them. The CDR3 contains 15 residues. The CDR3 reads CASRKSGTYNTEAFF. The CDR3 DNA sequence: TGTGCCAGCAGAAAGTCCGGGACATATAACACTGAAGCTTTCTTT.

The rearrangement uses TRBV21-1 and TRBJ2-4; the listed D gene, TRBD1, was not tested against the DNA. TRBV21-1 is a listed pseudogene. This CDR3 has 18 residues. CDR3 residues: CASSKEGAGQRAKNIQYF. The CDR3 nucleotides read TGTGCCAGCAGCAAAGAGGGCGCAGGACAGAGAGCCAAAAACATTCAGTACTTC.

The rearrangement joins TRBV5-5 to TRBJ2-7; the D is unclear. The length of the CDR3 is 14 residues. CDR1 and CDR2 from the germline V gene are SGHKS and YYEKEE (reference sequence). Trimming took 0 bases from V and 2 from J, leaving 9 bases between them. The CDR3 reads CASSLGTATYEQYF. The DNA for the CDR3 is TGTGCCAGCAGCTTGGGTACAGCTACCTACGAGCAGTACTTC.

The V and J genes are TRBV9 and TRBJ1-2; D is ambiguous. Germline V gene sequence: CDR1 SGDLS, CDR2 YYNGEE. The CDR3 covers 13 residues. Trimming left V 0 bases short and J 4 bases short, with 7 bases between. The CDR3 DNA reads as TGTGCCAGCAGCGTAGTCACCGGCTATGGCTACACCTTC. Translated, it gives CASSVVTGYGYTF. Full variable domain (missing parts from reference TRBV9 and TRBJ1-2): DSGVTQTPKHLITATGQRVTLRCSPRSGDLSVYWYQQSLDQGLQFLIQYYNGEERAKGNILERFSAQQFPDLHSELNLSSLELGDSALYFCASSVVTGYGYTFGSGTRLTVV.

This chain links TRBV19 with TRBJ1-1, with 8 bases fitting TRBD1. The CDR3 consists of 15 residues. J was trimmed by 1 base and V by 1 base; bases with no gene match: 2. In germline, CDR1 is LNHDA, CDR2 SQIVND (reference sequence). The CDR3 DNA reads TGTGCCAGTAGTATAGTCGGACAGGGGAACACTGAAGCTTTCTTT. This translates into CASSIVGQGNTEAFF.

This clone turned up a few times. The chain employs TRBV6-5 and TRBJ2-7; 11 nucleotides line up with TRBD2. Germline V gene sequence: CDR1 MNHEY, CDR2 SVGAGI. The ends lost 8 bases at V and 1 base at J; junction bases unmatched: 1. This CDR3 comprises 13 residues. The CDR3 protein is CASRTSGSYEQYF. The CDR3 DNA sequence: TGTGCCAGCCGGACTAGCGGGTCCTACGAGCAGTACTTC.

The J gene is TRBJ2-3, the V gene TRBV5-1; 12 bases map to TRBD2. Germline loops: CDR1 SGHRS, CDR2 YFSETQ. The trim removed 1 base at V and 5 bases at J, leaving 8 bases unmatched. This CDR3 comprises 17 residues. CDR3 DNA sequence: TGCGCCAGCAGCTTGTCCCCTAGCGGGGGGGCGCAAGATACGCAGTATTTT. It translates to CASSLSPSGGAQDTQYF.

The gene calls are TRBV5-4 and TRBJ2-3; D might be TRBD2 (6 bases). Between the trimmed V and J ends, which lost 0 bases and 5 bases, there was a span of 16 bases. Germline V lookup: CDR1 SGHNT, CDR2 YYREEE (reference sequence). The CDR3 extends over 16 amino acids. The CDR3 coding sequence is TGTGCCAGCAGCTTGGGGGCGCGGGGAAAGGGAGATACGCAGTATTTT. Its protein product is CASSLGARGKGDTQYF.

V and J are TRBV28 and TRBJ1-5; tentatively, D is TRBD1 (6 bases). V gave up 5 bases and J gave up 6 bases, with 17 bases separating them. The CDR3 is made up of 15 amino acids. In germline, CDR1 is MDHEN, CDR2 SYDVKM. The CDR3 spells CASSPRRGASQPQHF. CDR3 sequence (DNA): TGTGCCAGCAGTCCTCGGCGGGGGGCTAGTCAGCCCCAGCATTTT.

The chain joins TRBV10-3 to TRBJ2-3; 10 bases fit TRBD1. V was clipped by 8 bases and J by 2 bases; unmatched bases: 7. The CDR3 is 15 residues long. Germline V gene lookup returns CDR1 ENHRY and CDR2 SYGVKD. The CDR3 is CAIGGQGSPTDTQYF. The CDR3 DNA reads TGTGCCATCGGGGGACAGGGGAGCCCCACAGATACGCAGTATTTT.

The genes are TRBV7-9 and TRBJ2-1; TRBD2 aligns across 9 bases. The CDR3 length is 16 residues. The J segment lost 3 bases and the V segment lost 2 bases, leaving 5 bases of the junction unmatched. The V gene's germline CDR1 is SEHNR and CDR2 FQNEAQ (reference sequence). This CDR3 is CASSLRSGGIYNEQFF. For the CDR3, the DNA is TGTGCCAGCAGCTTACGTAGCGGGGGCATCTACAATGAGCAGTTCTTC.

The chain carries TRBV4-1 and TRBJ2-7; possible D gene TRBD2, 5 bases. The V gene's germline CDR1 is MGHRA and CDR2 YSYEKL. The CDR3 sequence is 16 residues long. With 0 bases removed from V and 2 bases from J, the gap between germline ends came to 14 bases. CDR3 nucleotides: TGCGCCAGCAGCCAAGATAGAACGGGGTACACCTACGAGCAGTACTTC. It specifies CASSQDRTGYTYEQYF.

V is TRBV25-1 and J is TRBJ2-7; TRBD1 is a possible D gene (6 bases). CDR1 is MGHDK and CDR2 is SYGVNS in the germline V gene. Between the trimmed V and J ends, which lost 2 bases and 0 bases, there was a span of 14 bases. The CDR3 length is 16 residues. DNA of the CDR3: TGTGCCAGCAGTGAAGAGGGGGTTCCCCACTCCTACGAGCAGTACTTC. Its protein is CASSEEGVPHSYEQYF.

The chain uses TRBV7-2 and TRBJ1-2; 9 nucleotides match TRBD1. The CDR3 spans 15 residues. Losses at the gene ends were 3 bases for V and 7 bases for J; bases not matched to a gene: 9. In germline, CDR1 is SGHTA, CDR2 FQGNSA. Written as DNA, the CDR3 is TGTGCCAGCAGCTTGCCGGGACAGGGCCCCTCTGGCTACACCTTC. It translates to CASSLPGQGPSGYTF.

The genes are TRBV13 and TRBJ1-1; 8 bases match TRBD1. The CDR3 spans 16 residues. Germline CDR1 PRHDT, CDR2 FYEKMQ (reference sequence). Losses at the gene ends were 5 bases for V and 0 bases for J; bases not matched to a gene: 8. The CDR3 region is CASSTRTGMVNTEAFF. CDR3 nucleotide sequence: TGTGCCAGCAGCACCCGGACAGGGATGGTGAACACTGAAGCTTTCTTT.

The chain is built from TRBV5-1 and TRBJ1-1, with D possibly matching TRBD1 (5 bases). CDR1 is SGHRS and CDR2 is YFSETQ in the germline V gene. Between the trimmed V and J ends, which lost 0 bases and 1 base, there was a span of 13 bases. The CDR3 loop spans 16 amino acids. CDR3 in amino acids: CASSLGSGGGNTEAFF. The CDR3 DNA sequence: TGCGCCAGCAGCTTGGGAAGCGGGGGAGGGAACACTGAAGCTTTCTTT.